The text below deals with one TCR beta chain. This sample is drawn from a study of T cell repertoires in cytomegalovirus infection. Turning to the study itself: Based on public TCR beta signatures, there were indications of CMV infection and of a matching HLA type.

Germline trimming cut 4 bases from V and 4 bases from J; bases unmatched to any gene: 8. This CDR3 spans 15 amino acids. Germline assignment: CDR1 DFQATT and CDR2 SNEGSKA (reference sequence). TCRdb reanalysed the reads using MiXCR and keeps one entry per CDR3 protein. Of roughly 500,000 distinct CDR3 sequences in the sample, 11% are singletons; the top ten hold about a tenth. The J gene is TRBJ2-1, the V gene TRBV20-1, with 9 bases matching TRBD2. The source of this sequence is a human donor in good health (CMV status not recorded). Some clones in this sample may be carry-over from other donors' samples. Sequencing was done on a sample of PBMCs. The CDR3 sequence: CSANPASGKYNEQFF. The CDR3 coding sequence is TGCAGTGCTAACCCCGCTAGCGGGAAATACAATGAGCAGTTCTTC.